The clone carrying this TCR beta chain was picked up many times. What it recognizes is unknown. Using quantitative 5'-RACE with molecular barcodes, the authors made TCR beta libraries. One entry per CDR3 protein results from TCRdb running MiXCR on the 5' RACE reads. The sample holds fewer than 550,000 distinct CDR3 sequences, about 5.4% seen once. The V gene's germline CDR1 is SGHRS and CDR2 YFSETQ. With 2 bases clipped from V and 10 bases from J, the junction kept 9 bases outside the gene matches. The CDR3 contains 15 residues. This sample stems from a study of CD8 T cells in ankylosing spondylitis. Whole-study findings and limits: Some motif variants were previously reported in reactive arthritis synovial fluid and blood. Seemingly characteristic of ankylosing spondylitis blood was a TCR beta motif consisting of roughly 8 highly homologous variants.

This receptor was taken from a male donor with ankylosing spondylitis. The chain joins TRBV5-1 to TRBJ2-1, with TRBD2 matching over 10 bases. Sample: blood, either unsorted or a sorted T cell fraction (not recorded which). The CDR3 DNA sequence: TGCGCCAGCAGCTTTGGGCTAGCGGGGGCTGGGGAGCAGTTCTTC. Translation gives CASSFGLAGAGEQFF.